A single sample gave rise to the 3 T cell receptor beta chains below, sequenced in a study of identical twins. TCRdb fed the 5' RACE reads into MiXCR, producing one record per CDR3 protein. The sample contains around 370,000 distinct CDR3 sequences, approximately 10% of which appear only once. Sequenced input: naive T cells sorted from blood. Receptor source: a woman between 45 and 60 years old in good health.

The chain recombines TRBV7-8 with TRBJ2-2; 7 bases map to TRBD1. Germline CDR1 reads SGHVS; CDR2 reads FQNEAQ. The CDR3 is 15 residues long. The V segment lost 3 bases and the J segment 1 base; nucleotides outside the gene matches: 2. Here the CDR3 DNA reads TGTGCCAGCAGCTTTGGGACAGTGAACACCGGGGAGCTGTTTTTT. Amino acid sequence: CASSFGTVNTGELFF.

This clonotype has more than one count but fewer than ten. V usage is TRBV6-5 and J usage is TRBJ1-4; D is perhaps TRBD1 (6 bases). Between the trimmed V and J ends, which lost 7 bases and 0 bases, there was a span of 12 bases. Germline V gene sequence: CDR1 MNHEY, CDR2 SVGAGI. CDR3 length: 15 amino acids. The CDR3 coding sequence is TGTGCCAGCACTGGGGAGGGGGCAACTAATGAAAAACTGTTTTTT. This gives the protein CASTGEGATNEKLFF.

This clonotype was recorded a few times. The rearrangement uses TRBV12-3 or TRBV12-4 and TRBJ1-2; D remains unclear. There are 13 residues in the CDR3. With 7 bases removed from V and 4 bases from J, the gap between germline ends came to 13 bases. CDR3 bases: TGTGCCAGCACCGTCCAAGGGCCCTATGGCTACACCTTC. Translation: CASTVQGPYGYTF.